Reported below is one TCR beta chain. Antigen unknown. The data were taken from a study of T cell responses to AZD1222 COVID-19 vaccine. Background on the study: Second-dose schedules of about 4 or about 12 weeks were combined.

Clones were sequenced by immunoSEQ multiplex PCR, and TCRdb holds only the in-frame ones, with some missing. This repertoire shows 84,000 or so clones, just over 85% found once; its top ten account for more than 7%. Study observations and caveats: The number of AZD1222 recipients seropositive at baseline was only six. Researchers took repertoire samples only after the peak T cell response had come.

CDR1 is SGHTA and CDR2 is FQGTGA in the germline V gene. The CDR3 loop spans 13 amino acids. V was cut by 5 bases and J by 5 bases, with 13 bases left in between. The chain joins TRBV7-3 to TRBJ2-7; D is ambiguous. This TCR came from an adult in good health. This specimen was peripheral blood, taken on day 0 of AZD1222 vaccination. The CDR3 bases are TGTGCCAGCAGCCGTAGTTTGGGGAACGAGCAGTACTTC. As protein: CASSRSLGNEQYF.